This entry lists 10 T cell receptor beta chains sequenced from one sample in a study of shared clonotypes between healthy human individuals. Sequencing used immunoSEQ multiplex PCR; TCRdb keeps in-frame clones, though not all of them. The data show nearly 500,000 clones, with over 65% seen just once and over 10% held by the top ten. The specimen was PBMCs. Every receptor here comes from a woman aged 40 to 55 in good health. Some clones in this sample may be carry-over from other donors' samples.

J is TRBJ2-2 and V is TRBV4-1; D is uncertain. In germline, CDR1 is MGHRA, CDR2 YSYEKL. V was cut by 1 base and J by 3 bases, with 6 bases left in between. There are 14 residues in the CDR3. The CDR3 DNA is TGCGCCAGCAGCCAAGGAGATTACACCGGGGAGCTGTTTTTT. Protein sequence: CASSQGDYTGELFF.

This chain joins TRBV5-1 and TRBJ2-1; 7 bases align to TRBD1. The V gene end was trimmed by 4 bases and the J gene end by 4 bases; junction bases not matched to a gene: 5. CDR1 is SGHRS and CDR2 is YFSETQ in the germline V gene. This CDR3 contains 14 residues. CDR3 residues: CASSATGEYNEQFF. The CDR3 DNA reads TGCGCCAGCAGCGCAACAGGGGAATACAATGAGCAGTTCTTC.

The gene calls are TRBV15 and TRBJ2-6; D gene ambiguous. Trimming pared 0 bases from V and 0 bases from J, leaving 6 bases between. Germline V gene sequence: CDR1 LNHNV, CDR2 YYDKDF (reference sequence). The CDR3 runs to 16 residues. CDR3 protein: CATSREGISGANVLTF. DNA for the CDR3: TGTGCCACCAGCAGAGAGGGGATCTCTGGGGCCAACGTCCTGACTTTC.

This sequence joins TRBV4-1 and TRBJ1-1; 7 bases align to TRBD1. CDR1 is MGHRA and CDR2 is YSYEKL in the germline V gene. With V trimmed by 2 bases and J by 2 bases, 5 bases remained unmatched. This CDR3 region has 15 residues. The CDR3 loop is CASSQPGQTNTEAFF. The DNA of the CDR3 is TGCGCCAGCAGCCAACCGGGACAGACCAACACTGAAGCTTTCTTT.

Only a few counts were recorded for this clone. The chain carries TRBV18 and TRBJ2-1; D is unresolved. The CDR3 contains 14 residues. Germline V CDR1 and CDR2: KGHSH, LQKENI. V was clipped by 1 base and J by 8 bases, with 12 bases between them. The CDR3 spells CASSPQSSSDEQFF. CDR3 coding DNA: TGTGCCAGCTCACCACAATCGAGTTCTGATGAGCAGTTCTTC.

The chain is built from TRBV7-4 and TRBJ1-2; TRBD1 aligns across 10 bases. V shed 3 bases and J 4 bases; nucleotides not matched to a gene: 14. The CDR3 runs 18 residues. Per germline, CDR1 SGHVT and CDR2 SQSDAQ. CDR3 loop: CASSFRWTGGSISYGYTF. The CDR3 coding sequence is TGTGCCAGCAGCTTTCGATGGACAGGGGGTTCTATAAGCTATGGCTACACCTTC. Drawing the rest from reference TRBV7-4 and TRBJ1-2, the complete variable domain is GAGVSQSPRYKVAKRGRDVALRCDSISGHVTLYWYRQTLGQGSEVLTYSQSDAQRDKSGRPSGRFSAERPERSVSTLKIQRTEQGDSAVYLCASSFRWTGGSISYGYTFGSGTRLTVV.

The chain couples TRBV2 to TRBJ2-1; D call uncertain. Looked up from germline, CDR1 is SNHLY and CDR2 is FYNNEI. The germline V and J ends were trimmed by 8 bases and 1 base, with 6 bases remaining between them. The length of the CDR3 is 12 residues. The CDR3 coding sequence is TGTGCCAGCGACGTATCCTACAATGAGCAGTTCTTC. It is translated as CASDVSYNEQFF.

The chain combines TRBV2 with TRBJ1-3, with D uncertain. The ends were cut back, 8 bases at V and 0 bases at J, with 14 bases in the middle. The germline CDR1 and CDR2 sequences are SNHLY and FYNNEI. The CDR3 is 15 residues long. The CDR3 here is CASSRHLSSGNTIYF. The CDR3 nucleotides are TGTGCCAGCTCTAGACACCTCAGCTCTGGAAACACCATATATTTT.

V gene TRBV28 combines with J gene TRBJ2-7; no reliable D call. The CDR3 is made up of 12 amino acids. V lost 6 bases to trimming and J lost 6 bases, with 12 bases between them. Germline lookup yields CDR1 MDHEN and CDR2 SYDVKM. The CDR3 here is CASRQPLSEQYF. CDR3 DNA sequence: TGTGCCAGCAGGCAGCCTCTAAGCGAGCAGTACTTC.

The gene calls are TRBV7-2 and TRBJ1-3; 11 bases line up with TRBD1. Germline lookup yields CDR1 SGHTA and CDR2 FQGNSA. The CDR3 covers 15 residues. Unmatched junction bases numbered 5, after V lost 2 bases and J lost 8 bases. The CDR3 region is CASSLFGQGADTIYF. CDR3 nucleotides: TGTGCCAGCAGCTTATTCGGACAGGGGGCTGACACCATATATTTT.